These 5 T cell receptor beta chains came from one sample sequenced in a study of OX40 agonist ivuxolimab in advanced cancers. Profiling relied on immunoSEQ multiplex PCR, and the TCRdb table lists in-frame clones only, not all of them. The data hold roughly 91,000 clones, with about 87% observed a single time. This specimen consisted of CD4+ or CD8+ T cells sorted from blood, obtained in a trial of the OX40 agonist ivuxolimab. The receptors were gathered from an adult with an advanced solid tumor such as melanoma, head and neck, liver or kidney cancer.

The count of this clone is one. The chain recombines TRBV5-5 with TRBJ1-6, with 12 bases identical to TRBD1. CDR1 SGHKS and CDR2 YYEKEE come from the germline V gene (reference sequence). The V and J ends lost 4 bases and 8 bases, in that order; junction bases with no gene match: 10. The CDR3 is made up of 17 amino acids. The CDR3 DNA reads TGTGCCAGCAGCCAGGGACAGGGGGCGCTCGGTGATTCACCCCTCCACTTT. Encoded protein: CASSQGQGALGDSPLHF.

The rearrangement joins TRBV29-1 to TRBJ2-2, with a possible D match to TRBD2 (5 bases). Germline V gene sequence: CDR1 SQVTM, CDR2 ANQGSEA. The V and J ends lost 1 base and 4 bases respectively, with 10 bases between them. The CDR3 totals 14 residues. The CDR3 DNA sequence: TGCAGCGTTGAAGTACACCGGGGCACCGGGGAGCTGTTTTTT. Translation gives CSVEVHRGTGELFF.

The J gene is TRBJ1-6, the V gene TRBV6-4, with unresolved D. The CDR3 contains 15 residues. The germline gives CDR1 MRHNA, CDR2 SNTAGT. The germline V and J ends were trimmed by 0 bases and 9 bases, with 12 bases remaining between them. The CDR3 DNA reads TGTGCCAGCAGTGACTCAAGAGTCGGTATTTCACCCCTCCACTTT. Protein: CASSDSRVGISPLHF.

This clone has only a few counts. This chain connects TRBV29-1 to TRBJ1-2, with TRBD1 matching over 9 bases. The CDR3 spans 14 residues. Germline V CDR1 and CDR2: SQVTM, ANQGSEA. V shed 5 bases and J 8 bases; nucleotides not matched to a gene: 12. Here the CDR3 DNA reads TGCAGCGTTAAACCGGGACAGGGAGAACGGGGCTACACCTTC. Its translation: CSVKPGQGERGYTF.

The V gene is TRBV9, the J gene TRBJ1-2, with 9 bases identical to TRBD1. J gave up 7 bases and V 2 bases, and 6 bases lay outside the gene matches. The germline gives CDR1 SGDLS, CDR2 YYNGEE. This CDR3 contains 14 residues. DNA for the CDR3: TGTGCCAGCAGCGTGGCGGGACAGGGAACTGGCTACACCTTC. The encoded protein is CASSVAGQGTGYTF. Looking up the rest from reference TRBV9 and TRBJ1-2 gives the full variable domain: DSGVTQTPKHLITATGQRVTLRCSPRSGDLSVYWYQQSLDQGLQFLIQYYNGEERAKGNILERFSAQQFPDLHSELNLSSLELGDSALYFCASSVAGQGTGYTFGSGTRLTVV.